The source of this T cell receptor (beta chain) is a study of early T cells in non-severe SARS-CoV-2 infection. Unique molecular identifiers tagged individual cDNA molecules. One entry per CDR3 protein, called by TCRdb with MiXCR from the 5' RACE reads. The table records 81,000 or so distinct CDR3 sequences, about an eighth of them present only once. V was pared by 1 base and J by 4 bases, with 9 bases between. The CDR3 length is 14 residues. In germline, CDR1 is SSHAT, CDR2 FNYEAQ (reference sequence). There are a few counts of this clonotype. This clonotype was sampled from an adult who was a healthcare worker with PCR-confirmed SARS-CoV-2 infection or an uninfected control (not recorded which). Material: whole blood. V is TRBV7-7 and J is TRBJ2-3, with D tentatively TRBD1 (6 bases). The DNA of the CDR3 is TGTGCCAGCAGCTTAGGTTCAGGGGCAGATACGCAGTATTTT. Its protein product is CASSLGSGADTQYF.